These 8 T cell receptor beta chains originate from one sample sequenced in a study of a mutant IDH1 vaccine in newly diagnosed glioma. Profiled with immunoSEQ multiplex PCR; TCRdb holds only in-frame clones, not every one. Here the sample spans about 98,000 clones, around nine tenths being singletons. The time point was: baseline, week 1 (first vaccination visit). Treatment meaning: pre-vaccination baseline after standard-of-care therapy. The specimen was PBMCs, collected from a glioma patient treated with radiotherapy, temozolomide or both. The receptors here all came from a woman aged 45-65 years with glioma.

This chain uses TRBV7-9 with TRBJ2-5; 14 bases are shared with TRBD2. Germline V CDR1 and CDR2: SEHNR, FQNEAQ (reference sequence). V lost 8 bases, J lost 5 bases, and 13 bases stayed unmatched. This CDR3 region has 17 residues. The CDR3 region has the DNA TGTGCCAGCCAAACCGGGACTAGCGGGAGTGTGGGTGAGACCCAGTACTTC. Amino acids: CASQTGTSGSVGETQYF.

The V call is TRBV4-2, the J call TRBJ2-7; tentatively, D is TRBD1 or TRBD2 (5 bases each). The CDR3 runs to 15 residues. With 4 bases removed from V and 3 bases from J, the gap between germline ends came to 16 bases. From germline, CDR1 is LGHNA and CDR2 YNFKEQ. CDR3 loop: CASSRDRDAIYEQYF. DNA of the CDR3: TGTGCCAGCAGCCGAGACCGGGACGCAATCTACGAGCAGTACTTC.

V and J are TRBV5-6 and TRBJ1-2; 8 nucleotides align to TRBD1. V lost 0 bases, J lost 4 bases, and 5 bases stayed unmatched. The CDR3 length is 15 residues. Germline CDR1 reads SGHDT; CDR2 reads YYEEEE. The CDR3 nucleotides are TGTGCCAGCAGCTTGGATCGGACAGGGTCCTATGGCTACACCTTC. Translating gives CASSLDRTGSYGYTF.

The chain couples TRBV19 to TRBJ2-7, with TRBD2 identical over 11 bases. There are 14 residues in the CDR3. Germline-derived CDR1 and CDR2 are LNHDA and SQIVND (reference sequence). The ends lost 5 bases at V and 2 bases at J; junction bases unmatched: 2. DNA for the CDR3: TGTGCCAGTAGTCAGACTAGCGGGACCTACGAGCAGTACTTC. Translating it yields CASSQTSGTYEQYF.

In DNA, the CDR3 is TGTGCCACCAGCAGAGATCTTGGCAGCCGCAATCAGCCCCAGCATTTT. It yields the protein CATSRDLGSRNQPQHF. J is TRBJ1-5 and V is TRBV15; no clear D gene. CDR3 length equals 16 residues. Germline loops: CDR1 LNHNV, CDR2 YYDKDF (reference sequence). Trimming took 0 bases from V and 2 from J, leaving 11 bases between them.

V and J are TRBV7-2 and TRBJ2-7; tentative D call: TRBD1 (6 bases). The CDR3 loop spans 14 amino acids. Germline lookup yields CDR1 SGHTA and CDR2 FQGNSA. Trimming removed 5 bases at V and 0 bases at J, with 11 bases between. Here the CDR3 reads CASSDGTSSYEQYF. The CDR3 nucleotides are TGTGCCAGCAGCGACGGGACAAGCTCCTACGAGCAGTACTTC. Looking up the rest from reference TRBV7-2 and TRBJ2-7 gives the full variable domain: GAGVSQSPSNKVTEKGKDVELRCDPISGHTALYWYRQSLGQGLEFLIYFQGNSAPDKSGLPSDRFSAERTGGSVSTLTIQRTQQEDSAVYLCASSDGTSSYEQYFGPGTRLTVT.

The CDR3 here is CASSYGVGQGRSEQYF. The CDR3, as DNA: TGTGCCAGCAGTTACGGGGTGGGACAGGGCCGATCCGAGCAGTACTTC. The chain joins TRBV6-6 to TRBJ2-7; TRBD1 matches 9 bases. The CDR3 runs to 16 residues. J gave up 6 bases and V 2 bases, and 11 bases lay outside the gene matches. Germline lookup yields CDR1 MNHNY and CDR2 SVGAGI (reference sequence).

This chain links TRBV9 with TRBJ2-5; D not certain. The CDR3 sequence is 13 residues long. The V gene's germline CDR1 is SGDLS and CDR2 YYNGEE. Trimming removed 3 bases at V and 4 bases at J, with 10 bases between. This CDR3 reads CASSAPPVETQYF. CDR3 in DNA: TGTGCCAGCAGCGCCCCCCCGGTAGAGACCCAGTACTTC.